This T cell receptor (beta chain) came from a study of cytomegalovirus exposure and HLA in healthy donors (dated by TCRdb to 2016 to 2017). General notes on the study: In an earlier analysis of 587 of the donors, 250 to 300 Gb of sequence data and just under 120 million unique TCR beta sequences from about 180 million T cells were reported. About 280 gigabases of sequencing data and tens of millions of unique TCR sequences were included in an early release covering 550 to 650 HLA-typed donors. The genetic ancestry cluster associated with self-reported Caucasian donors included over 65% of the 350 to 500 genotyped donors. The study aimed to test whether signatures of past pathogen exposure could be identified by cataloging public T cell receptors. The T cell repertoires of 670 or so subjects were profiled by immunosequencing and related to cytomegalovirus serostatus. A separate validation cohort of about 110 different subjects was used in addition to the approximately 700-subject first cohort. To predict cytomegalovirus infection status, the study brought together high-throughput TCR immunosequencing, statistical association of individual TCRs with disease status, and machine learning. A later analysis re-analyzed previously published TCR beta repertoires from 666 donors and added high-resolution HLA genotyping to study TCR occurrence patterns. Rather than drawing on any new phenotypic data, the later analysis identified candidate immune exposures from TCR beta sequences and the way those sequences occurred across donors. An earlier analysis of 587 of the donors used high-throughput TCR beta sequencing to judge whether each TCR beta V gene segment behaved as functional or pseudogenic. Donor age, sex, ethnicity and CMV serostatus were compiled alongside the repertoire data. In a later genetic analysis, genome-wide SNP genotypes for about three fifths of the roughly 670 donors were used, and that subset was treated as a discovery cohort. All discovery cohort repertoires had been generated on a single sequencing platform. Both class I and class II loci were covered by HLA typing, at four-digit resolution. Typing coverage differed by locus: A, B, C, DRB1 and DQB1 were typed in roughly 620-640 donors, DQA1 in 500 to 550, DPA1 in 600 to 610, and DPB1 in just under 490. A few DR-DQ haplotypes were handled as single units for association and clustering because linkage in the cohort was strong. Across 300 to 500 genotyped donors of the cohort, an average of roughly 230,000 unique TCR beta nucleotide sequences per donor were sequenced, and around 20% of those sequences were non-productive.

The cohort comprised more than 550 healthy bone marrow donors. Cohort members were all nominally healthy when sampled, although unrecorded immune exposures were likely present. The donor tested CMV seronegative and was one of the 352 seronegative cohort members. Every donor gave a peripheral blood sample, and the peripheral blood mononuclear cells from that sample were used for TCR beta sequencing. Genomic DNA extraction from the blood cell samples was performed with the Qiagen DNeasy Blood Extraction Kit. Broad study findings and their caveats: According to a later analysis, most CMV-associated TCR beta chains appeared to be HLA-restricted, and the HLA associations seemed to be driven largely by CMV exposure. Correlated functional status among segregating V segments might reflect linkage disequilibrium, but an unknown experimental factor could not be ruled out. Specific HLA alleles were associated with 16,951 TCR beta sequences at a false discovery rate of 0.05 in a later analysis. A few of the identified cytomegalovirus-associated TCR beta chains were confirmed in vitro to be specific for cytomegalovirus antigens. The study gave a list of some 150 TCR beta chains associated with cytomegalovirus. In a later genetic analysis, fewer N-insertions in productive TCRs were reported among donors in an Asian-associated ancestry cluster than the roughly 710-donor mean. In a later analysis, the rate of TCR association differed among HLA loci, with DRB1 alleles having the most associated TCRs and HLA-C alleles having the fewest. Sequencing depth was assumed to be roughly uniform across donors in the presence/absence analyses, though that assumption may not hold. A group of highly shared sequence variants was considered likely to be a technical artifact of the sequencing pipeline. In a later analysis, HLA-associated TCR beta chains showed more clonal expansion and lower generation probabilities than non-associated chains that were equally common. In an earlier analysis of a few hundred of the donors, most TCR beta V segments were observed in productive rearrangements about 90% or about 30% of the time, broadly matching IMGT annotations. According to a later analysis, parvovirus B19, influenza, CMV and Epstein-Barr virus appeared linked to several top co-occurrence clusters. According to the authors, the approach could potentially be generalized to other disease states and immunological phenotypes. Strong co-occurrence of HLA alleles, especially DR and DQ, made assigning TCR associations to individual alleles difficult. In this cohort, only TCR beta chains were sequenced, and detectable features were limited by the absence of alpha or paired-chain data. Most TCR sequences were seen in very few donors, while some public TCRs were found in many individuals. A later genetic analysis associated a missense DCLRE1C variant with V-gene and J-gene trimming of TCR beta chains, and an independent cohort replicated the association. Cytomegalovirus status was reported to be diagnosed by the classifier with high specificity and sensitivity in both the original and validation cohorts. The 87-base-pair reads could not distinguish some IMGT-functional V segments, including TRBV6-2 and TRBV6-3, so those segments were excluded. A further reported finding was that TCR beta sequences accurately predicted the HLA-A and HLA-B alleles for most subjects in the first cohort. Immune exposure information for the cohort was limited to CMV serostatus. Because counts were too low, approximately 15 rarely observed V segments, including chromosome 9 orphons, were excluded from the earlier analysis of some 590 of the donors. HLA typing was unavailable for some donors at each locus, so association tests used only the typed subset.

Receptor libraries were prepared by the immunoSEQ multiplex PCR assay. A mixture of 60 forward primers for TCR Vbeta segments and 13 reverse primers for TCR Jbeta segments was used in the multiplex PCR. The CDR3 region of rearranged TCR beta genes was amplified from genomic DNA with a multiplex PCR assay. The Illumina HiSeq System was used to sequence the amplified TCR beta libraries as 87-base-pair reads. The authors' analysis ran thus. In a later analysis, tens of millions of unique TCR beta chains were counted across the roughly 670 repertoires, and roughly 11 million of these chains were shared by at least two donors. Raw reads were error-corrected and collapsed into unique sequences by a nearest-neighbor algorithm in which closely related sequences were merged to remove PCR and sequencing errors. Alignment of CDR3 sequences to IMGT reference sequences was used to assign V, D and J gene segments. Each retained sequence needed at least a six-nucleotide match to both a V gene segment and a J gene segment. A rearrangement was called productive if the CDR3 had no stop codons and remained in frame with V and J, and every other rearrangement was called non-productive. CDR3 was defined according to IMGT convention as the region running from the second conserved V-encoded cysteine to the conserved J-encoded phenylalanine. The earlier analysis of 587 of the donors excluded sequences that lacked an unambiguous match to a single V gene segment. In an earlier analysis of 450 to 750 of the donors, a V segment was called functional when productive rearrangements were above 56.7%, and segregating when the standard deviation between donors exceeded 5%. A statistical classification framework was developed to diagnose cytomegalovirus status using the catalog of TCR beta chain sequences. V and J gene assignment, in a later analysis, came from comparing TCR nucleotide sequences with IMGT/GENE-DB human TR gene sequences. The TCRdist pipeline was used in a later analysis to assign CDR3 sequences and most-parsimonious VDJ recombination scenarios. In a later analysis, each TCR beta chain was defined by its CDR3 amino acid sequence together with its V-gene family, and reads lacking a unique V-gene family were excluded. As a way to deal with suspected cross-contamination and a sequencing artifact, a later analysis dropped 500 to 700 nucleotide sequences that were highly shared and had low generation probability. For each public chain, a later analysis derived a clonal expansion index from normalized ranks of inferred template counts within each repertoire. In a later analysis, generation probabilities were computed using a VDJ recombination model fitted to out-of-frame rearrangements, and the results were checked against IGoR. A later analysis scored TCR-TCR, TCR-HLA and TCR-CMV co-occurrence with hypergeometric tests, applying a repertoire-size bias correction to TCR pairs. A later analysis estimated false discovery rates by permuting HLA or CMV assignments 20 times. In a later analysis, co-occurring TCRs were grouped using DBSCAN, with TCRdist sequence similarity added in when clustering inside HLA-allele-positive subsets. Repertoires with fewer than 30,000 or more than 120,000 public chains, plus five repertoires with anomalous nucleotide sharing, were excluded from co-occurrence clustering. TCRdb's version of the immuneACCESS table is confined to in-frame rearrangements and falls short of the full clone set. An unresolved V gene accounts for under half of the shortfall where checked; the remainder is of unknown origin. V and J calls and clone size are copied from that table; D and trimming were computed from the DNA. Recorded for this sample are 100,000 or so clones; 83% of them occurred a single time. The ten largest clones capture 6.1% of the sample.

On this clone itself: Its antigen is unknown. No per-base quality is available; no much larger clone lies one base away.

The CDR3 spans 18 residues, from the cysteine through the phenylalanine. The CDR3 DNA has 54 bases and is translated from base 1. V sheds 7 bases and J sheds 2 bases, leaving 25 bases between their ends. From a lookup of the germline V gene, CDR1 and CDR2 are SGHRS and YFSETQ. This TCR derives from a man between 18 and 35 years old in good health and CMV-seronegative. The rearrangement joined TRBV5-1 to TRBJ2-1; a tentative D call is TRBD2 (6 bases match). The sample was PBMCs. CDR3 protein: CASGGGSVGSGAYNEQFF. The DNA reads as follows: TGCGCCAGCGGGGGAGGCTCGGTGGGGAGTGGGGCCTACAATGAGCAGTTCTTC. Supplemented by the reference TRBV5-1 and TRBJ2-1 proteins around the CDR3, the complete variable domain is KAGVTQTPRYLIKTRGQQVTLSCSPISGHRSVSWYQQTPGQGLQFLFEYFSETQRNKGNFPGRFSGRQFSNSRSEMNVSTLELGDSALYLCASGGGSVGSGAYNEQFFGPGTRLTVL.